The T cell receptor beta chain described here comes from a study of T cells in localized non-small cell lung cancer. Notes on the study in general: Greater blood T cell density accompanied longer overall survival. In adjacent lung appeared a median about 58 of the top 100 tumor clones.

On this clone: Antigen: not known.

The repertoire was sequenced with immunoSEQ multiplex PCR; TCRdb's copy has only in-frame clones and lacks some. Here the sample spans about 9,800 clones, under 55% being singletons. This CDR3 comprises 14 residues. The V and J ends lost 8 bases and 7 bases, in that order; junction bases with no gene match: 10. The germline CDR1 and CDR2 sequences are GTSNPN and SVGIG (reference sequence). The sample here was lymph node tissue, taken before any cancer treatment. The receptor comes from a woman aged 35-75 years with stage I lung adenocarcinoma. The rearrangement joins TRBV30 to TRBJ1-4; TRBD1 matches at 10 bases. The CDR3 region has the DNA TGTGCCGCATCTACCGGGACAGGGGCTGAAAAACTGTTTTTT. Amino acid sequence: CAASTGTGAEKLFF.